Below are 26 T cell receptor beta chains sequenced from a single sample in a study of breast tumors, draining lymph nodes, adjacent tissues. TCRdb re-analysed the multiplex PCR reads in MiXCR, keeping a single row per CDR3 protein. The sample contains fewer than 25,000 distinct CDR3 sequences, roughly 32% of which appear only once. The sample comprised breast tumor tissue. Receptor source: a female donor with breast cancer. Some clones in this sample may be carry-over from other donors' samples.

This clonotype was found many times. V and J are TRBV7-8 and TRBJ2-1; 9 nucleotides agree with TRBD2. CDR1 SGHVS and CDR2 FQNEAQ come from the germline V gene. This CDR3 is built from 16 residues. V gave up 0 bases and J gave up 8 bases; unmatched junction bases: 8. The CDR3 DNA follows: TGTGCCAGCAGCTTAGCTGTTGGCGGGAGGGCCGATGAGCAGTTCTTC. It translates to CASSLAVGGRADEQFF.

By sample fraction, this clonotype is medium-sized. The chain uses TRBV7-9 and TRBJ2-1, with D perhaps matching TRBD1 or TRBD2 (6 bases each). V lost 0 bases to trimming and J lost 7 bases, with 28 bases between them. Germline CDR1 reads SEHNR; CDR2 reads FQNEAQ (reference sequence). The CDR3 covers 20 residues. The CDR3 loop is CASSLARGNRDFPGENEQFF. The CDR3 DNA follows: TGTGCCAGCAGCTTAGCGCGGGGAAACAGGGACTTTCCTGGTGAAAATGAGCAGTTCTTC.

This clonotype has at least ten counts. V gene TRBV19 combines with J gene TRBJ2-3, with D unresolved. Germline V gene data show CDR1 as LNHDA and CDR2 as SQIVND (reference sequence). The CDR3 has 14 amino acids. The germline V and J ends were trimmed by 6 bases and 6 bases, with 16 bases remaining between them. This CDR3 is CASSRLSNDDTQYF. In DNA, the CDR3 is TGTGCCAGTAGCCGCCTATCGAATGACGATACGCAGTATTTT.

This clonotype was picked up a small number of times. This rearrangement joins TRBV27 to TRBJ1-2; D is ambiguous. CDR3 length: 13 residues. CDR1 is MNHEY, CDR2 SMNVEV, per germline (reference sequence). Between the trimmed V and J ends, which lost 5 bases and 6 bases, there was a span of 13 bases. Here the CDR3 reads CASSRDRGHGYTF. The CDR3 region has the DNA TGTGCCAGCAGTCGAGATCGTGGCCATGGCTACACCTTC.

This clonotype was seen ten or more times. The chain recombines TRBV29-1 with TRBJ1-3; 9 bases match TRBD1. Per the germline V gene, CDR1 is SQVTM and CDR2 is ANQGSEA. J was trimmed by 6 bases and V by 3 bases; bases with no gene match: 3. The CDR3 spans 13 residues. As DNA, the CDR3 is TGCAGCGTTGACGGGGACAGGGAAAACACCATATATTTT. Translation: CSVDGDRENTIYF.

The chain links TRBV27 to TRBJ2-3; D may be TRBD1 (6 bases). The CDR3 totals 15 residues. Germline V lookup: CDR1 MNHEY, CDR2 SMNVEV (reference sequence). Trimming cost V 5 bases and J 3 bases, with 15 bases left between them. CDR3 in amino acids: CASSPLGQGTDTQYF. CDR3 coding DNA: TGTGCCAGCAGTCCTTTGGGGCAGGGGACAGATACGCAGTATTTT.

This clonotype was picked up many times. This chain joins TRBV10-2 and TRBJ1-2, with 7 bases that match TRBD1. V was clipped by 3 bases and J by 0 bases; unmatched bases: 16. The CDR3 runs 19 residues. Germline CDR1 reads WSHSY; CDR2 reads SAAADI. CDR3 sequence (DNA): TGCGCCAGCAGTGATCTTGTGTGGGAGGGGGCACTCTCTAACTATGGCTACACCTTC. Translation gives CASSDLVWEGALSNYGYTF.

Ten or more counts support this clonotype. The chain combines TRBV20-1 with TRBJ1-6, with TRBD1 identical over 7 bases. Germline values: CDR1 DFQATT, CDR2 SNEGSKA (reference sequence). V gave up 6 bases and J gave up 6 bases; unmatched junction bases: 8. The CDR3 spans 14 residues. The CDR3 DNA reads TGCAGTGCCCTTGGGACAGCGGGTAATTCACCCCTCCACTTT. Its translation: CSALGTAGNSPLHF.

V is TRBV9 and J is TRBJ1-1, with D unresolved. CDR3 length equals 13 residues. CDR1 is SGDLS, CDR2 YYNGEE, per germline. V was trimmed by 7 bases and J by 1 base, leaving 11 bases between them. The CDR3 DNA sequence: TGTGCCAGCCGGCCAGACCCGAACACTGAAGCTTTCTTT. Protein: CASRPDPNTEAFF.

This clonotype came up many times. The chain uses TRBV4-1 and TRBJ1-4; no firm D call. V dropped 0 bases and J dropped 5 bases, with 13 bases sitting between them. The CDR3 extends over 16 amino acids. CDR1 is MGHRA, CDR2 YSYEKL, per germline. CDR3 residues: CASSQEGPTGNEKLFF. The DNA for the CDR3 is TGCGCCAGCAGCCAAGAAGGCCCGACGGGGAATGAAAAACTGTTTTTT.

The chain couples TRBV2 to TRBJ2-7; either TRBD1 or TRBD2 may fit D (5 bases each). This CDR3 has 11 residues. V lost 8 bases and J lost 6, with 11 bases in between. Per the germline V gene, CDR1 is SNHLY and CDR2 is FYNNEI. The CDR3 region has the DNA TGTGCCAGCGGGGAGACAGCCGAGCAGTACTTC. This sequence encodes CASGETAEQYF.

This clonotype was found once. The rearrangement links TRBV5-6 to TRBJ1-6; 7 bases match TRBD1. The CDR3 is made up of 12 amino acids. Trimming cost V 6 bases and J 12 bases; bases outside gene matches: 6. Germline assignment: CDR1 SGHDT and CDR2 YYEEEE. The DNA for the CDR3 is TGTGCCAGCACCCCAGGGGGAGGACCCCTCCACTTT. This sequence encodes CASTPGGGPLHF. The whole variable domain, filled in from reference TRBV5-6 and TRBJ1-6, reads DAGVTQSPTHLIKTRGQQVTLRCSPKSGHDTVSWYQQALGQGPQFIFQYYEEEERQRGNFPDRFSGHQFPNYSSELNVNALLLGDSALYLCASTPGGGPLHFGNGTRLTVT.

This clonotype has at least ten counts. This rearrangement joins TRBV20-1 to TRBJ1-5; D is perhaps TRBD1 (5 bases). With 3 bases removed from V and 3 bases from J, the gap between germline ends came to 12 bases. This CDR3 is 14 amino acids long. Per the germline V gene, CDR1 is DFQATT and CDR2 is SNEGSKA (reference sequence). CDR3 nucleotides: TGCAGTGCTAGTGTGTCAGGGAACAATCAGCCCCAGCATTTT. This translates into CSASVSGNNQPQHF.

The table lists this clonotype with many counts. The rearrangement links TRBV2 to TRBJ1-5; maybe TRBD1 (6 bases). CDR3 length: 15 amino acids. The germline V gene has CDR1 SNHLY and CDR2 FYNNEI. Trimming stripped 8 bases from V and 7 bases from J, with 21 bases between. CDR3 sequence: CASDLGGTPGQPQHF. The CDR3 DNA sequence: TGTGCCAGCGACCTGGGGGGCACCCCAGGGCAGCCCCAGCATTTT.

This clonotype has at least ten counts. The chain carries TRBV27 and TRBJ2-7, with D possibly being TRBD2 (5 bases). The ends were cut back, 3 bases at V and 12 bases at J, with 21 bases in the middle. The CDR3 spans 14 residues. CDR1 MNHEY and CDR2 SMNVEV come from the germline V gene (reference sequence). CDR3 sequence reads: CASSFGPGDVKGYF. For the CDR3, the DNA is TGTGCCAGCAGTTTTGGCCCCGGGGATGTCAAGGGGTACTTC.

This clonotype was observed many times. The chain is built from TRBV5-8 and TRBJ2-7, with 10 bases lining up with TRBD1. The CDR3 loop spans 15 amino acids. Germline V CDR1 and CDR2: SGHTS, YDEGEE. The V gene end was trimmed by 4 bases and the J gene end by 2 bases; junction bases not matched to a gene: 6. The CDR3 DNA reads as TGTGCCAGCAGCCTGGGACAGGGGATGGCCTACGAGCAGTACTTC. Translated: CASSLGQGMAYEQYF. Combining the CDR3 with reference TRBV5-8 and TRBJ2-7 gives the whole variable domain EAGVTQSPTHLIKTRGQQATLRCSPISGHTSVYWYQQALGLGLQFLLWYDEGEERNRGNFPPRFSGRQFPNYSSELNVNALELEDSALYLCASSLGQGMAYEQYFGPGTRLTVT.

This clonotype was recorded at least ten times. CDR3 loop: CASTKGPGAYEQYF. CDR3 coding DNA: TGTGCCAGCACCAAGGGGCCCGGGGCCTACGAGCAGTACTTC. The chain links TRBV6-5 to TRBJ2-7, with D perhaps given as TRBD1 or TRBD2 (5 bases each). CDR3 length equals 14 residues. Looked up from germline, CDR1 is MNHEY and CDR2 is SVGAGI. V was shortened by 7 bases and J by 2 bases, with 15 bases between the two germline ends.

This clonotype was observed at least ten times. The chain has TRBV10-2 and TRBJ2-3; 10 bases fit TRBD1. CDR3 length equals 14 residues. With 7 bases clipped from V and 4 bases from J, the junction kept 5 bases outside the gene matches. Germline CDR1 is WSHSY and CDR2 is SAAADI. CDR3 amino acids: CASTATGGADTQYF. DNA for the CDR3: TGCGCCAGCACCGCGACAGGGGGCGCAGATACGCAGTATTTT.

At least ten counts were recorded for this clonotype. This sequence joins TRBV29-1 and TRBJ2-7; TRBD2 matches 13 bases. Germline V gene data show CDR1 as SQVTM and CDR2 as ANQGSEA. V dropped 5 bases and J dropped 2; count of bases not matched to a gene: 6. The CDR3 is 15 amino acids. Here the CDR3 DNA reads TGCAGCGTTCGAACTGGGACTAGCGGGACCTACGAGCAGTACTTC. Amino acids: CSVRTGTSGTYEQYF.

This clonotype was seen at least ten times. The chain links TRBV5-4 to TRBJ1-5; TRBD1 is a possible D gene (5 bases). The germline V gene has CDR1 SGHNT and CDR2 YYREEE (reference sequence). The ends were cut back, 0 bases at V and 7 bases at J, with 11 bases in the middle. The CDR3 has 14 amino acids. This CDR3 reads CASSLAGVGQPQHF. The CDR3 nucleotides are TGTGCCAGCAGCTTGGCGGGGGTGGGACAGCCCCAGCATTTT.

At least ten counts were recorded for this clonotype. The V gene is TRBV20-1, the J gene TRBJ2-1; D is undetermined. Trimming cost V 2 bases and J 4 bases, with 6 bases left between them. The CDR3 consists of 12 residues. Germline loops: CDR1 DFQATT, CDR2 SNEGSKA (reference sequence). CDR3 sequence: CSARPVYNEQFF. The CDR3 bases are TGCAGTGCTAGACCGGTGTACAATGAGCAGTTCTTC.

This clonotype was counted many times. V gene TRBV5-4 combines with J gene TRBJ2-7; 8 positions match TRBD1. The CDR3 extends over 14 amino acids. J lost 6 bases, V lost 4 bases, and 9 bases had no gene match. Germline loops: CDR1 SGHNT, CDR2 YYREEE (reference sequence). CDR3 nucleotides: TGTGCCAGCAGCCGGGGACAGGCCCGGGGCGAGCAGTACTTC. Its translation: CASSRGQARGEQYF.

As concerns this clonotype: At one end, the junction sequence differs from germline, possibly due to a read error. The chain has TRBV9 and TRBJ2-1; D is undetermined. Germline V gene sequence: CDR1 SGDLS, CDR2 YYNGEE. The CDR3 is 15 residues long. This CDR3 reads CASSPTPSPGDEHFF. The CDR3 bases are TGCGCCAGCAGCCCCACCCCCTCCCCGGGCGATGAGCATTTCTTC.

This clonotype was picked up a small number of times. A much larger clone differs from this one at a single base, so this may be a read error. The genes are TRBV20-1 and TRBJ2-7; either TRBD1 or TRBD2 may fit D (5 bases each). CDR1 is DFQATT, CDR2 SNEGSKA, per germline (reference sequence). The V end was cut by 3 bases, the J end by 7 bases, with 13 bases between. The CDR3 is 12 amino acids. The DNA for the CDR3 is TGCAGTGCTAGGGTTACGGGACGGGAGCAGTACTTC. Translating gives CSARVTGREQYF.

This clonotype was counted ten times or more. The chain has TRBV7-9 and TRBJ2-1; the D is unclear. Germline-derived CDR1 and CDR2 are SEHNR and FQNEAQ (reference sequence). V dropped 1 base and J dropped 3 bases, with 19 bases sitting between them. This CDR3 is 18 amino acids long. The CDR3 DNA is TGTGCCAGCAGCTTAGGAATTGGCCCCAGGACCCGCTACAATGAGCAGTTCTTC. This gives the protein CASSLGIGPRTRYNEQFF.

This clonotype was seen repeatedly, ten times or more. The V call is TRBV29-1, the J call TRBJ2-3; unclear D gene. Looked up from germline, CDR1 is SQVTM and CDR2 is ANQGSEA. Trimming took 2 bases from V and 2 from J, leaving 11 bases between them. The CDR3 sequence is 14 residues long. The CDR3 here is CSVERDSFTDTQYF. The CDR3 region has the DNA TGCAGCGTTGAAAGGGATTCCTTCACAGATACGCAGTATTTT.